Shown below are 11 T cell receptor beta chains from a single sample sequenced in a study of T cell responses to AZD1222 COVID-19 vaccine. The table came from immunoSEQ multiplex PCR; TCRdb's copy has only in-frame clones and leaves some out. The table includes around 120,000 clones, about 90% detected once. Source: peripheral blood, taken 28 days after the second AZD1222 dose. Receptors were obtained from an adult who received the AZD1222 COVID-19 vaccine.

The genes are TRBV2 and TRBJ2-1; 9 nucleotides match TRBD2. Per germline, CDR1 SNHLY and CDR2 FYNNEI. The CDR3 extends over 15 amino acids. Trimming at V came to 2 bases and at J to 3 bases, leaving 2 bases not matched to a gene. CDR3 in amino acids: CASSESSGNYNEQFF. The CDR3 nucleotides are TGTGCCAGCAGTGAATCTAGCGGGAACTACAATGAGCAGTTCTTC.

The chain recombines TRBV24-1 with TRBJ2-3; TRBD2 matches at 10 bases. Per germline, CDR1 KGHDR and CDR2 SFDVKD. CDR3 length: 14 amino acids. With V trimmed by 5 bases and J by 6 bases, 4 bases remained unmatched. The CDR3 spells CATSASGSSDTQYF. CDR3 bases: TGTGCCACCAGTGCTAGCGGGAGTTCGGATACGCAGTATTTT.

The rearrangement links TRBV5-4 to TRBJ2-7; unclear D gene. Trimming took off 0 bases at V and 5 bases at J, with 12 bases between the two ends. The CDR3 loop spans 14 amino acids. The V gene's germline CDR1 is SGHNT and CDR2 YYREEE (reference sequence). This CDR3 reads CASSLEVFSDEQYF. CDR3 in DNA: TGTGCCAGCAGCTTGGAAGTTTTTTCGGACGAGCAGTACTTC.

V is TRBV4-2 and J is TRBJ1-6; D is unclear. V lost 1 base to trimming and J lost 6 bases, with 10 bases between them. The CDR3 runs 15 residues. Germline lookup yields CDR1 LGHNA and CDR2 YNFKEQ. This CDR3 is CASSQALGINSPLHF. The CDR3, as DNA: TGTGCCAGCAGCCAAGCCCTAGGGATTAATTCACCCCTCCACTTT.

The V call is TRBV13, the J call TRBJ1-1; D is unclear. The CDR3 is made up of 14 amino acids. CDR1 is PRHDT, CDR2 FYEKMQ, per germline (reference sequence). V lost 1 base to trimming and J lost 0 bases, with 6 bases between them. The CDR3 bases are TGTGCCAGCAGCTTAGTGGCGGTGAACACTGAAGCTTTCTTT. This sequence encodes CASSLVAVNTEAFF.

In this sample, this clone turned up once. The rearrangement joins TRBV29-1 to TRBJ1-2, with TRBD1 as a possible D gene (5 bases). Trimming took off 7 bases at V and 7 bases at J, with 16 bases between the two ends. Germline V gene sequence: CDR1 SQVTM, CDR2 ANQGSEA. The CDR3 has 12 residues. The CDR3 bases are TGCAGCGCCGTGGGGGGTCATACTGGCTACACCTTC. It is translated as CSAVGGHTGYTF.

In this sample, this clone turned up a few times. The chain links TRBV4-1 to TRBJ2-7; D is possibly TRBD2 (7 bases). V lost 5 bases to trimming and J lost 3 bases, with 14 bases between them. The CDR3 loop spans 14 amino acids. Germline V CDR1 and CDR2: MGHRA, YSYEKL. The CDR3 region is CASSAGRGSYEQYF. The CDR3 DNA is TGCGCCAGCAGCGCTGGGAGGGGGAGCTACGAGCAGTACTTC.

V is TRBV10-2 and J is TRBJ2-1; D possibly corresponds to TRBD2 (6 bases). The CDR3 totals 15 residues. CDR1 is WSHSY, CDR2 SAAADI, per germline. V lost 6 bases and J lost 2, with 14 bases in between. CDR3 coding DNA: TGCGCCAGCAGAGGGGCTGGGGGGACCTACAATGAGCAGTTCTTC. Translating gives CASRGAGGTYNEQFF.

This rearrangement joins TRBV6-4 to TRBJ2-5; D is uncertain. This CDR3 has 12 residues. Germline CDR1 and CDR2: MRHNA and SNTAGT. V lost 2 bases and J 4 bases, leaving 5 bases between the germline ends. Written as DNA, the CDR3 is TGTGCCAGCAGTGACCCCGGAGAGACCCAGTACTTC. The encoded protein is CASSDPGETQYF.

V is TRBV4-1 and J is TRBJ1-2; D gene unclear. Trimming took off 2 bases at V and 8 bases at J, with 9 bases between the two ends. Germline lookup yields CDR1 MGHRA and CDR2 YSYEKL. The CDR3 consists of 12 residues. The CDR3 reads CASSQSLGGYTF. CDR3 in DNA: TGCGCCAGCAGCCAATCCCTAGGAGGCTACACCTTC.

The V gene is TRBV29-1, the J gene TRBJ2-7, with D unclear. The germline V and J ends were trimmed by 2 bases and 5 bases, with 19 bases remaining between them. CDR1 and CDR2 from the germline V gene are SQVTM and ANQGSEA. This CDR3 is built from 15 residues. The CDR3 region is CSVETLGVGFNEQYF. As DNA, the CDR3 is TGCAGCGTTGAAACCCTTGGGGTAGGCTTTAACGAGCAGTACTTC.